Listed here are 5 T cell receptor beta chains from one sample, sequenced in a study of identical twins. TCRdb ran MiXCR on the 5' RACE reads and lists one entry per CDR3 protein. The top ten hold approximately 9.3% of the sample, which has 300,000 to 400,000 distinct CDR3 sequences, around 9% seen once. The specimen sequenced was naive T cells sorted from blood. The source is a woman aged 45-65 years in good health.

Many counts were recorded for this clonotype. The chain uses TRBV5-1 and TRBJ1-1; the D gene is possibly TRBD1 (5 bases). CDR1 is SGHRS and CDR2 is YFSETQ in the germline V gene. Trimming stripped 0 bases from V and 1 base from J, with 16 bases between. The CDR3 contains 17 residues. In nucleotides, the CDR3 is TGCGCCAGCAGCTTGGCCCAATCAGGGAGGCAGAACACTGAAGCTTTCTTT. Its protein product is CASSLAQSGRQNTEAFF.

This clonotype was seen at least ten times. V usage is TRBV7-2 and J usage is TRBJ2-1; TRBD2 matches at 9 bases. Germline lookup yields CDR1 SGHTA and CDR2 FQGNSA. This CDR3 is 15 amino acids long. Trimming took 5 bases from V and 4 from J; bases not matched to a gene: 6. CDR3 bases: TGTGCCAGCAGCGCGAGCGGGAGGCGATACAATGAGCAGTTCTTC. Protein: CASSASGRRYNEQFF.

This clonotype was seen many times. The rearrangement uses TRBV25-1 and TRBJ1-2; D remains unclear. Deletions cut 4 bases from V and 6 bases from J, with 6 bases between. Germline CDR1 and CDR2: MGHDK and SYGVNS. The CDR3 sequence is 11 residues long. The CDR3 nucleotides read TGTGCCAGCAGTGCGCCGCATGGCTACACCTTC. It is translated as CASSAPHGYTF.

This clonotype has at least ten counts. The DNA of the CDR3 is TGTGCCAGCAGCCCTCGGGGGGTCGGGACCGGGGAGCTGTTTTTT. The encoded protein is CASSPRGVGTGELFF. V and J are TRBV12-3 or TRBV12-4 and TRBJ2-2; 7 nucleotides agree with TRBD2. CDR3 length: 15 amino acids. J was trimmed by 5 bases and V by 6 bases; bases with no gene match: 9.

There are a few counts of this clonotype. This sequence joins TRBV19 and TRBJ1-1; D ambiguous. CDR1 and CDR2 from the germline V gene are LNHDA and SQIVND (reference sequence). CDR3 length: 15 residues. The V end lost 7 bases, the J end lost 4 bases, and 19 bases lay between the germline ends. The CDR3 nucleotides are TGTGCCAGTATGGTATTAGGGAGTCGGGGCACTGAAGCTTTCTTT. This codes for CASMVLGSRGTEAFF.